The next 21 T cell receptor beta chains were all read from a single sample in a study of regulatory T cells in long-lasting Graves disease. The time point: persistent/refractory GD, antithyroid drugs over 5 years with positive TRAb. The TCR library was made from RNA that had been extracted from PBMCs in TRIzol. Building of the TCR beta libraries involved iRepertoire HTBI primers and Arm-PCR of CDR3 regions. TCRdb reprocessed the multiplex PCR reads with MiXCR, giving one entry per CDR3 protein. The data hold fewer than 400,000 distinct CDR3 sequences, with around 20% observed a single time. Source: peripheral blood mononuclear cells (PBMCs), taken when the disease was refractory, from a patient treated with antithyroid drugs. Receptors were obtained from a female donor with Graves disease.

A few counts support this clonotype. V is TRBV9 and J is TRBJ2-3; 8 positions match TRBD2. Germline CDR1 and CDR2: SGDLS and YYNGEE. The CDR3 is made up of 14 amino acids. With V trimmed by 2 bases and J by 2 bases, 1 base remained unmatched. CDR3 sequence (DNA): TGTGCCAGCAGCGTGGGACTAGTCACAGATACGCAGTATTTT. Translated, it gives CASSVGLVTDTQYF.

The V and J genes are TRBV14 and TRBJ2-2, with D uncertain. V shed 6 bases and J shed 1 base, with 15 bases lying between them. The CDR3 contains 16 residues. Germline V gives CDR1 SGHDN, CDR2 FVKESK. In nucleotides, the CDR3 is TGTGCCAGCAGTCAAACCCTCCTCAGGAACACCGGGGAGCTGTTTTTT. Translating it yields CASSQTLLRNTGELFF. Full variable domain (remainder filled in from reference TRBV14 and TRBJ2-2): EAGVTQFPSHSVIEKGQTVTLRCDPISGHDNLYWYRRVMGKEIKFLLHFVKESKQDESGMPNNRFLAERTGGTYSTLKVQPAELEDSGVYFCASSQTLLRNTGELFFGEGSRLTVL.

At least ten counts were recorded for this clonotype. The chain links TRBV7-8 to TRBJ1-6, with 8 nucleotides matching TRBD1. V gave up 1 base and J gave up 10 bases; unmatched junction bases: 3. The CDR3 extends over 14 amino acids. Germline CDR1 and CDR2: SGHVS and FQNEAQ. CDR3 loop: CASSLEDRASPLHF. CDR3 DNA sequence: TGTGCCAGCAGCTTAGAGGACAGGGCCTCACCCCTCCACTTT.

This clonotype was observed once. This chain uses TRBV6-1 with TRBJ1-4, with D unresolved. The CDR3 contains 15 residues. Per germline, CDR1 MNHNS and CDR2 SASEGT. The V gene lost 5 bases and the J gene lost 8 bases, with 18 bases spanning the gap. The DNA for the CDR3 is TGTGCCAGCAGTCCACTTCCGGGAGGGATAGAAAAACTGTTTTTT. Translating gives CASSPLPGGIEKLFF.

This clonotype was picked up one time. This chain joins TRBV12-3 or TRBV12-4 and TRBJ2-2; 9 bases line up with TRBD1. V was clipped by 4 bases and J by 7 bases; unmatched bases: 7. This CDR3 is 15 amino acids long. CDR3 amino acids: CASSSDRGQGGELFF. The DNA of the CDR3 is TGTGCCAGCAGTTCGGACAGGGGTCAGGGCGGGGAGCTGTTTTTT.

This clonotype was seen a few times. The chain carries TRBV5-1 and TRBJ1-6, with D maybe TRBD1 (6 bases). CDR1 is SGHRS and CDR2 is YFSETQ in the germline V gene. The V gene lost 1 base and the J gene lost 4 bases, with 12 bases spanning the gap. The CDR3 has 16 amino acids. CDR3 DNA sequence: TGCGCCAGCAGCTTGTTGGCAGGGGATTATAATTCACCCCTCCACTTT. Amino acid sequence: CASSLLAGDYNSPLHF.

Notes on this clonotype: This may be a read error: a much more frequent sequence differs by one nucleotide. V usage is TRBV18 and J usage is TRBJ2-7; D gene unclear. CDR1 is KGHSH and CDR2 is LQKENI in the germline V gene. V lost 2 bases and J lost 5, with 7 bases in between. The CDR3 is made up of 12 amino acids. Written as DNA, the CDR3 is TGTGCCAGCTCACCAAGAAAGGACGAGCAGTACTTC. Translated, it gives CASSPRKDEQYF.

Ten or more counts support this clonotype. V is TRBV27 and J is TRBJ2-7; 7 bases fit TRBD2. Germline-derived CDR1 and CDR2 are MNHEY and SMNVEV (reference sequence). The CDR3 length is 14 residues. Unmatched junction bases numbered 7, after V lost 5 bases and J lost 3 bases. The CDR3 region has the DNA TGTGCCAGCAGTACGGGACTAAGGCACTACGAGCAGTACTTC. Translation gives CASSTGLRHYEQYF.

This clonotype has just a few counts. The chain employs TRBV6-5 and TRBJ2-7; D may correspond to TRBD1 or TRBD2 (6 bases each). The CDR3 spans 14 residues. Germline loops: CDR1 MNHEY, CDR2 SVGAGI. The ends were cut back, 2 bases at V and 4 bases at J, with 12 bases in the middle. The DNA for the CDR3 is TGTGCCAGCAGTTACGGGGGGCTGGGGTACGAGCAGTACTTC. Its translation: CASSYGGLGYEQYF.

Worth noting for this clonotype: A far larger clone is only one base removed, so a read error is likely. This chain connects TRBV12-3 or TRBV12-4 to TRBJ1-2; weak D call: TRBD1 (5 bases). The CDR3 spans 15 residues. The CDR3: CASSLEFNRNCGYTF. The CDR3 DNA reads as TGTGCCAGCAGCTTAGAATTCAACAGGAACTGTGGCTACACCTTC.

On this clonotype itself: A much more abundant neighbour one base away suggests this may be a read error. This rearrangement joins TRBV18 to TRBJ2-5; D is unresolved. CDR1 and CDR2 from the germline V gene are KGHSH and LQKENI. The CDR3 loop spans 13 amino acids. V lost 3 bases, J lost 7 bases, and 12 bases lay in between. CDR3 in DNA: TGTGCCAGCTCACCCCAACCACCGGGGACCCAGTACTTC. Residues: CASSPQPPGTQYF.

This clonotype was counted many times. The chain uses TRBV7-8 and TRBJ2-5; D gene unclear. V was cut by 8 bases and J by 3 bases, with 13 bases left in between. Germline V gives CDR1 SGHVS, CDR2 FQNEAQ. The CDR3 loop spans 13 amino acids. CDR3 residues: CASSTFGEETQYF. CDR3 nucleotides: TGTGCCAGCTCCACTTTTGGGGAAGAGACCCAGTACTTC.

To note about this clonotype: The missing conserved phenylalanine or tryptophan at the end of this CDR3 makes a read error likely. It is unclear where the CDR3 begins or ends on the DNA, so no DNA is shown, and the CDR3 is as TCRdb lists it. The V gene is TRBV12-3 or TRBV12-4, the J gene TRBJ1-1; TRBD1 was called by the table and not checked on the DNA. The CDR3 region is 14 residues in length, termini included. CDR3 sequence: CATDRPPVYTEAFL.

The chain joins TRBV6-2 or TRBV6-3 to TRBJ1-1; the D gene is possibly TRBD1 (5 bases). CDR3 length: 14 residues. Trimming left V 0 bases short and J 6 bases short, with 11 bases between. Per germline, CDR1 MNHEY and CDR2 SVGEGT. The CDR3 reads CASSYSRRDSEAFF. In DNA, the CDR3 is TGTGCCAGCAGTTACTCTCGCAGGGATTCTGAAGCTTTCTTT.

This clonotype was counted ten times or more. The chain links TRBV12-3 or TRBV12-4 to TRBJ1-1; tentatively, D is TRBD1 (6 bases). The ends were cut back, 2 bases at V and 8 bases at J, with 15 bases in the middle. This CDR3 spans 14 amino acids. The CDR3 protein is CASSLYSGAPEAFF. The CDR3 coding sequence is TGTGCCAGCAGTTTATACTCAGGGGCGCCCGAAGCTTTCTTT.

The V call is TRBV28, the J call TRBJ2-1; D is perhaps TRBD2 (6 bases). The CDR3 has 18 residues. Trimming removed 5 bases at V and 0 bases at J, with 20 bases between. Germline V gene lookup returns CDR1 MDHEN and CDR2 SYDVKM. Written as DNA, the CDR3 is TGTGCCAGCAGTCCCTCCCACGGCCTCGGGAGCTCCTACAATGAGCAGTTCTTC. This encodes CASSPSHGLGSSYNEQFF.

The rearrangement uses TRBV24-1 and TRBJ1-5; D is unclear. The CDR3 has 14 residues. In germline, CDR1 is KGHDR, CDR2 SFDVKD. The V end lost 3 bases, the J end lost 3 bases, and 8 bases lay between the germline ends. The CDR3 sequence: CATSDPSSNQPQHF. For the CDR3, the DNA is TGTGCCACCAGTGATCCAAGTTCCAATCAGCCCCAGCATTTT.

This clonotype was seen at least ten times. This chain connects TRBV20-1 to TRBJ1-2, with 7 positions matching TRBD1. Germline V CDR1 and CDR2: DFQATT, SNEGSKA (reference sequence). With 2 bases clipped from V and 6 bases from J, the junction kept 9 bases outside the gene matches. The CDR3 is 14 residues long. CDR3 region: CSARPNFGTDGYTF. CDR3 bases: TGCAGTGCTAGACCTAATTTTGGGACAGATGGCTACACCTTC.

The V call is TRBV5-5, the J call TRBJ2-7; D perhaps matches TRBD1 (5 bases). Germline V gene sequence: CDR1 SGHKS, CDR2 YYEKEE (reference sequence). This CDR3 spans 11 amino acids. The V and J ends lost 7 bases and 4 bases respectively, with 9 bases between them. The chain's CDR3 is CASPDSYEQYF. The CDR3 nucleotides read TGTGCCAGCCCTGACAGTTACGAGCAGTACTTC.

This clonotype was seen a handful of times. The rearrangement joins TRBV9 to TRBJ1-1; D might be TRBD1 (6 bases). This CDR3 is 16 amino acids long. Trimming took 9 bases from V and 0 from J, leaving 21 bases between them. Germline V gives CDR1 SGDLS, CDR2 YYNGEE. The CDR3 spells CAMCPGHGSMNTEAFF. As DNA, the CDR3 is TGTGCCATGTGCCCGGGACATGGCTCCATGAACACTGAAGCTTTCTTT.

In its sample, this clonotype was seen a few times. J is TRBJ1-4 and V is TRBV6-1; D remains ambiguous. The CDR3 length is 11 residues. V was pared by 6 bases and J by 10 bases, with 9 bases between. The germline gives CDR1 MNHNS, CDR2 SASEGT. The CDR3 DNA sequence: TGTGCCAGCAGCTCACGGGGAAAACTGTTTTTT. Residues: CASSSRGKLFF.